Described below is a single T cell receptor (beta chain) sequence and its context. CDR3 size: 15 residues. The V gene lost 3 bases and the J gene lost 2 bases, with 8 bases spanning the gap. From germline, CDR1 is SGHTA and CDR2 FQGTGA. The sample is drawn from a study of blood T cell repertoires in COVID-19. The overall study: Donors in the United States, Italy and Spain gave samples during acute or convalescent COVID-19.

The assay was immunoSEQ multiplex PCR, and TCRdb's table has in-frame clones only and misses some. The table lists approximately 170,000 clones, 84% of them singletons. Cohorts were based on clinical histories the participants reported. The rearrangement uses TRBV7-3 and TRBJ1-6; no clear D gene. Input material: PBMCs or T cells enriched from blood (not recorded which). The TCR comes from a woman between 45 and 60 years old who had recovered from COVID-19. The CDR3 spells CASSLDGTYNSPLHF. The DNA for the CDR3 is TGTGCCAGCAGCTTGGACGGGACCTATAATTCACCCCTCCACTTT.